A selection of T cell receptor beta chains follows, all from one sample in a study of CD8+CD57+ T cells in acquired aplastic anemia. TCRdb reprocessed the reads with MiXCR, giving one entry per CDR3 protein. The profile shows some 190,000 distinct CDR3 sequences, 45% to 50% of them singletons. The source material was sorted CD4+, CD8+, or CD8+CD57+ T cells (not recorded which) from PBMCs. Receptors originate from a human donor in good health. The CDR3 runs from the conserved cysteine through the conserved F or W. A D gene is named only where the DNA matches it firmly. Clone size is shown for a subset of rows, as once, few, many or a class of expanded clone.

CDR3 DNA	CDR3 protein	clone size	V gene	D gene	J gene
TGCAGTGCTCAGCTGCGCCCGGATGGCTACACCTTC	CSAQLRPDGYTF	many	TRBV20-1	-	TRBJ1-2
TGTGCCAGCAACCCCGCCCCGAACACCGGGGAGCTGTTTTTT	CASNPAPNTGELFF	many	TRBV9	-	TRBJ2-2
TGTGCCAGCAGCGTAAGCACAGATACGCAGTATTTT	CASSVSTDTQYF	many	TRBV9	-	TRBJ2-3
TGTGCCAGCAGCTTCAGGGCCCAGCCCCAGCATTTT	CASSFRAQPQHF	-	TRBV7-2	-	TRBJ1-5
TGTGCCAGCAGCCAGGGGACTAGCGCGAAGCACGATGAGCAGTTCTTC	CASSQGTSAKHDEQFF	-	TRBV3-1	TRBD2	TRBJ2-1
TGCAGTGCTAGGGCAGCAGGCACTGAAGCTTTCTTT	CSARAAGTEAFF	-	TRBV20-1	-	TRBJ1-1
TGTGCCAGCAAATTAGGGCCTTATAACAATGAGCAGTTCTTC	CASKLGPYNNEQFF	few	TRBV6-1	-	TRBJ2-1
TGTGCCAGCAGCCAAGCTGCCGGGGCGGCCGTCACCTTC	CASSQAAGAAVTF	-	TRBV3-1	-	TRBJ1-2
TGTGCCAGCAGTTTTGGGGTACACTTCACTGGGGCCAACGTCCTGACTTTC	CASSFGVHFTGANVLTF	many	TRBV12-3/TRBV12-4	-	TRBJ2-6
TGTGCCAGCAGTTTGAGCCCAAACTACGAGCAGTACTTC	CASSLSPNYEQYF	-	TRBV12-3/TRBV12-4	-	TRBJ2-7